Following are 15 T cell receptor beta chains from one sample sequenced in a study of identical twins. TCRdb re-called the 5' RACE reads with MiXCR, one entry per CDR3 protein. The table has about 240,000 distinct CDR3 sequences, about 12% seen once. This same sample was also taken into another study, of yellow fever vaccine responses in identical twins.

The specimen sequenced was memory (CD45RO+) T cells sorted from blood. Receptors were obtained from a woman under 30 in good health.

This clonotype turned up a few times. The chain carries TRBV7-3 and TRBJ2-3; D ambiguous. CDR1 is SGHTA, CDR2 FQGTGA, per germline. The CDR3 spans 13 residues. V lost 0 bases to trimming and J lost 6 bases, with 7 bases between them. This chain's CDR3 is CASSLTFRDTQYF. CDR3 DNA sequence: TGTGCCAGCAGCTTAACATTCAGGGATACGCAGTATTTT.

This clonotype was found a few times. This chain links TRBV20-1 with TRBJ2-1; D call uncertain. The germline gives CDR1 DFQATT, CDR2 SNEGSKA (reference sequence). The CDR3 length is 12 residues. The V end was cut by 5 bases, the J end by 8 bases, with 13 bases between. DNA of the CDR3: TGCAGTGCTCCTCGACTGGACGATGAGCAGTTCTTC. Its protein is CSAPRLDDEQFF.

This clonotype showed up many times. J is TRBJ2-2 and V is TRBV5-1, with TRBD2 matching 9 bases. The CDR3 totals 16 residues. CDR1 is SGHRS, CDR2 YFSETQ, per germline. The V and J ends lost 0 bases and 4 bases, in that order; junction bases with no gene match: 4. The DNA of the CDR3 is TGCGCCAGCAGCTTGGCCCCAGCGGGAGGCACCGGGGAGCTGTTTTTT. Encoded protein: CASSLAPAGGTGELFF.

This chain joins TRBV7-9 and TRBJ1-4; D is unclear. The germline V gene has CDR1 SEHNR and CDR2 FQNEAQ (reference sequence). The CDR3 has 16 amino acids. The germline V and J ends were trimmed by 2 bases and 4 bases, with 14 bases remaining between them. CDR3 sequence (DNA): TGTGCCAGCAGCTTACTTCGGACCGCAGTTAATGAAAAACTGTTTTTT. It codes for CASSLLRTAVNEKLFF.

The chain links TRBV5-1 to TRBJ2-7; 10 bases agree with TRBD1. V lost 5 bases to trimming and J lost 2 bases; unmatched junction nucleotides: 10. Germline V lookup: CDR1 SGHRS, CDR2 YFSETQ. This CDR3 contains 16 residues. The CDR3 nucleotides read TGCGCCAGCAGACCGGACGGACAGGGGGAAACCTACGAGCAGTACTTC. Translation gives CASRPDGQGETYEQYF.

The chain joins TRBV3-1 to TRBJ2-3; no definite D call. CDR1 is LGHDT and CDR2 is YNNKEL in the germline V gene (reference sequence). V lost 1 base to trimming and J lost 1 base, with 6 bases between them. The CDR3 totals 14 residues. The CDR3 region has the DNA TGTGCCAGCAGCCAAGCGTCCCGCACAGATACGCAGTATTTT. Residues: CASSQASRTDTQYF.

This clonotype was seen repeatedly, ten times or more. V and J are TRBV11-2 and TRBJ1-5; no firm D call. Germline CDR1 is SGHAT and CDR2 is FQNNGV. The length of the CDR3 is 15 residues. The germline V and J ends were trimmed by 1 base and 2 bases, with 9 bases remaining between them. The CDR3 DNA sequence: TGTGCCAGCAGCTTAGTGGCAGGAGGCAATCAGCCCCAGCATTTT. Translation gives CASSLVAGGNQPQHF.

J is TRBJ1-2 and V is TRBV30; D may be TRBD1 (5 bases). Germline-derived CDR1 and CDR2 are GTSNPN and SVGIG (reference sequence). V was clipped by 4 bases and J by 2 bases, with 8 bases between them. The CDR3 loop spans 12 amino acids. The CDR3 coding sequence is TGTGCCTGGACAGGGAGGAACTATGGCTACACCTTC. It codes for CAWTGRNYGYTF.

This clonotype was seen repeatedly, ten times or more. The chain is built from TRBV12-3 or TRBV12-4 and TRBJ2-3, with TRBD1 as a possible D gene (5 bases). V shed 3 bases and J shed 0 bases, with 16 bases lying between them. The CDR3 is 17 residues long. The CDR3 nucleotides read TGTGCCAGCAGTTTGGGGCAGGGAAGGGTTAGCACAGATACGCAGTATTTT. As protein: CASSLGQGRVSTDTQYF.

DNA for the CDR3: TGTGCCAGTTACAGGGTGGGTCAGCCCCAGCATTTT. Translating gives CASYRVGQPQHF. The rearrangement joins TRBV19 to TRBJ1-5, with D perhaps matching TRBD1 (6 bases). The CDR3 runs 12 residues. The V end lost 8 bases, the J end lost 6 bases, and 11 bases lay between the germline ends. Germline CDR1 is LNHDA and CDR2 is SQIVND (reference sequence).

This clonotype was observed a few times. The chain couples TRBV20-1 to TRBJ2-7, with TRBD2 identical over 7 bases. This CDR3 region has 13 residues. The V segment lost 1 base and the J segment 3 bases; nucleotides outside the gene matches: 3. Looked up from germline, CDR1 is DFQATT and CDR2 is SNEGSKA (reference sequence). CDR3 protein: CSARGLAGYEQYF. The CDR3 region has the DNA TGCAGTGCTAGAGGATTAGCGGGCTACGAGCAGTACTTC.

This chain links TRBV7-2 with TRBJ2-1; TRBD1 might be the D (6 bases). This CDR3 is built from 14 residues. CDR1 and CDR2 (germline): SGHTA, FQGNSA. With 2 bases removed from V and 4 bases from J, the gap between germline ends came to 9 bases. CDR3 sequence: CASSLSDSYNEQFF. The CDR3 DNA reads as TGTGCCAGCAGCTTATCGGACAGTTACAATGAGCAGTTCTTC.

This clonotype showed up just a few times. Here the CDR3 reads CASSQVAGQAYNSPLHF. The DNA for the CDR3 is TGTGCCAGCAGCCAAGTGGCGGGACAGGCATATAATTCACCCCTCCACTTT. The chain carries TRBV3-1 and TRBJ1-6; 8 bases map to TRBD1. Trimming removed 1 base from V and 4 bases from J; junction bases left unmatched: 6. The CDR3 totals 17 residues. The germline V gene encodes CDR1 LGHDT and CDR2 YNNKEL (reference sequence).

This clonotype occurred a few times. The chain has TRBV20-1 and TRBJ2-5, with D tentatively TRBD2 (7 bases). Looked up from germline, CDR1 is DFQATT and CDR2 is SNEGSKA (reference sequence). Trimming shortened V by 5 bases and J by 1 base, and 17 bases separated the two germline ends. This CDR3 has 15 amino acids. In DNA, the CDR3 is TGCAGTGCTCTAGGTCGGGGGGCGCCCCAAGAGACCCAGTACTTC. Encoded protein: CSALGRGAPQETQYF.

In its sample, this clonotype was seen many times. The J gene is TRBJ2-1, the V gene TRBV28; 13 positions match TRBD2. The V gene's germline CDR1 is MDHEN and CDR2 SYDVKM. Trimming took 8 bases from V and 6 from J; bases not matched to a gene: 4. The CDR3 has 14 residues. This CDR3 is CASQTSGGTNEQFF. The DNA of the CDR3 is TGTGCCAGCCAGACTAGCGGGGGGACCAATGAGCAGTTCTTC.